One T cell receptor (beta chain) is described in this entry. The target antigen is unknown. This likely comes from a read error, as the CDR3 has no conserved phenylalanine or tryptophan at its end. The DNA is omitted, as the CDR3 cannot be located on it reliably, and the CDR3 follows TCRdb's listing. The record originates from a study of CD8+CD57+ T cells in acquired aplastic anemia. Background on the study: Sorted CD4+ and CD8+ cell DNA averaged about 3 ug. Reads per healthy sample averaged about 9.8 million (CD4+) and 11.0 million (CD8+).

Study-level points and caveats: Controls did not differ significantly from patients in CD8+ Simpson's diversity. Between patients and controls, about 31 CD8+ CDR3 sequences were found in common.

Profiling that covered TCR beta VDJ and CDR3 relied on genomic DNA as its template. TCRdb used MiXCR to reprocess the reads, holding one entry per CDR3 protein. The sample has hundreds of thousands of distinct CDR3 sequences; under 80% are singletons. This clonotype was obtained from a human donor in good health, serving as a control. Sequenced material: sorted CD4+, CD8+, or CD8+CD57+ T cells (not recorded which) from PBMCs.

The CDR3 is CASSLGGGSQETH. V gene TRBV7-9 combines with J gene TRBJ1-6; the D call in the table, TRBD1, was not verified against the DNA. CDR1 is SEHNR, CDR2 FQNEAQ, per germline (reference sequence). The length of the CDR3 is 13 amino acids, counting both ends.